The subject of this entry is one TCR beta chain. The CDR3 extends 3 residues past the end of the read, so its final part is completed from the germline J gene. Per the germline V gene, CDR1 is KGHSH and CDR2 is LQKENI. The CDR3 totals 13 residues. This entry comes from a study of T cells in women clearing cervical HPV infection. About the study: Cases: HPV16-related CIN3 or worse on histology, a couple of invasive cancers.

Measured with immunoSEQ multiplex PCR; TCRdb has only the in-frame clones, and not every one. In all, the sample yields 40,000 to 55,000 clones. The sample consisted of blood buffy coat. The genes are TRBV18 and TRBJ1-2, with D unresolved. This TCR was recovered from a woman aged 18 to 75 with a cervical HPV16 infection that either progressed to CIN3+ or cleared (not recorded which). CDR3 loop: CASSRLNTDTYTF. The covered CDR3 bases are TGTGCCAGCTCACGCCTGAACACAGATACC.